This entry lists 27 T cell receptor beta chains sequenced from one sample in a study of PD-L1 blockade in urothelial cancer. The protocol was immunoSEQ multiplex PCR, while the TCRdb copy is restricted to in-frame clones and leaves out a portion. The data hold under 50,000 clones, with roughly 92% observed a single time. Time point denoted: pretreatment peripheral blood. This specimen consisted of PBMCs, obtained around atezolizumab (anti-PD-L1) treatment. All receptors derive from a woman aged 60 to 75 with urothelial cancer.

The chain links TRBV5-1 to TRBJ1-2, with D possibly being TRBD1 (5 bases). Per germline, CDR1 SGHRS and CDR2 YFSETQ. V was clipped by 0 bases and J by 0 bases, with 9 bases between them. CDR3 size: 15 residues. The CDR3 is CASSLGQPTNYGYTF. DNA for the CDR3: TGCGCCAGCAGCTTGGGACAGCCCACTAACTATGGCTACACCTTC.

This rearrangement joins TRBV5-8 to TRBJ1-1; D remains unclear. The CDR3 is 17 residues long. Trimming removed 2 bases from V and 3 bases from J, with 20 bases in between. The V gene's germline CDR1 is SGHTS and CDR2 YDEGEE. In DNA form, the CDR3 reads TGTGCCAGCAGCTTCCAAATCGGGGTCGGGAGGGACACTGAAGCTTTCTTT. It yields the protein CASSFQIGVGRDTEAFF.

The chain carries TRBV7-9 and TRBJ1-2; 10 positions match TRBD1. CDR3 length equals 14 residues. CDR1 is SEHNR and CDR2 is FQNEAQ in the germline V gene (reference sequence). After removal of 3 bases from V and 7 bases from J, the junction contained 5 bases not matched to a gene. The CDR3 is CASSFAGTGVGYTF. For the CDR3, the DNA is TGTGCCAGCAGCTTCGCCGGGACAGGGGTTGGCTACACCTTC.

The table lists this clone with a count of one. The chain is built from TRBV11-2 and TRBJ2-1; weak D call: TRBD2 (6 bases). CDR1 and CDR2 (germline): SGHAT, FQNNGV. CDR3 size: 16 residues. Trimming removed 3 bases at V and 4 bases at J, with 16 bases between. The CDR3 loop reads CASSFLTSGSYNEQFF. The CDR3, as DNA: TGTGCCAGCAGCTTTTTGACGAGCGGGTCTTACAATGAGCAGTTCTTC.

This clone has just a few counts. The V call is TRBV6-5, the J call TRBJ2-7, with TRBD2 identical over 8 bases. Germline CDR1 and CDR2: MNHEY and SVGAGI. The CDR3 contains 14 residues. V shed 4 bases, J shed 2 bases, and the junction held 4 bases outside the gene matches. CDR3 in DNA: TGTGCCAGCAGTTCTCCGGGACTAGCCTACGAGCAGTACTTC. As protein: CASSSPGLAYEQYF.

The chain employs TRBV5-5 and TRBJ2-6, with TRBD1 identical over 8 bases. With 4 bases clipped from V and 4 bases from J, the junction kept 16 bases outside the gene matches. The germline V gene has CDR1 SGHKS and CDR2 YYEKEE (reference sequence). The CDR3 consists of 19 residues. In DNA, the CDR3 is TGTGCCAGCAGCGCCACGGACAGGGTTTCCCTTCTGGGGGCCAACGTCCTGACTTTC. Its protein is CASSATDRVSLLGANVLTF.

This chain uses TRBV7-9 with TRBJ2-7; 8 nucleotides agree with TRBD1. CDR1 and CDR2 from the germline V gene are SEHNR and FQNEAQ (reference sequence). Unmatched junction bases numbered 6, after V lost 5 bases and J lost 3 bases. The length of the CDR3 is 14 residues. As DNA, the CDR3 is TGTGCCAGCAGCACCCGAGGACAGGGCTACGAGCAGTACTTC. It specifies CASSTRGQGYEQYF.

The V call is TRBV6-5, the J call TRBJ1-2, with 8 bases identical to TRBD1. The CDR3 runs 15 residues. The junction had 10 bases not matched to a gene; V was cut back by 6 bases and J by 4 bases. Germline values: CDR1 MNHEY, CDR2 SVGAGI. The CDR3 protein is CASRPTGTGSYGYTF. The CDR3 DNA follows: TGTGCCAGCAGACCTACCGGGACAGGCTCCTATGGCTACACCTTC.

The chain recombines TRBV7-2 with TRBJ2-3, with 7 bases fitting TRBD2. The CDR3 runs to 16 residues. The trim removed 2 bases at V and 2 bases at J, leaving 7 bases unmatched. CDR1 is SGHTA and CDR2 is FQGNSA in the germline V gene. CDR3 bases: TGTGCCAGCAGCTTATTTCTAGCGGAGATCACAGATACGCAGTATTTT. Its translation: CASSLFLAEITDTQYF.

The rearrangement joins TRBV6-5 to TRBJ2-7; 7 bases align to TRBD2. V lost 6 bases to trimming and J lost 1 base; unmatched junction nucleotides: 3. CDR1 is MNHEY, CDR2 SVGAGI, per germline. This CDR3 is built from 13 residues. The CDR3 nucleotides read TGTGCCAGCAGGGGTAGCGGGTCCTACGAGCAGTACTTC. This encodes CASRGSGSYEQYF.

DNA of the CDR3: TGTGCCAGCAGCGACCGACAGGGCGTGAACACTGAAGCTTTCTTT. Its translation: CASSDRQGVNTEAFF. This chain connects TRBV7-9 to TRBJ1-1; the match to TRBD1 covers 7 bases. This CDR3 has 15 amino acids. Germline CDR1 reads SEHNR; CDR2 reads FQNEAQ (reference sequence). J gave up 0 bases and V 5 bases, and 6 bases lay outside the gene matches.

This clone was seen a single time. The chain couples TRBV5-1 to TRBJ2-4; D ambiguous. Germline lookup yields CDR1 SGHRS and CDR2 YFSETQ. V was trimmed by 0 bases and J by 1 base, leaving 14 bases between them. The CDR3 consists of 17 residues. CDR3 DNA: TGCGCCAGCAGCTTGGGCACCGGGTCCACCGCCAAAAACATTCAGTACTTC. Translation gives CASSLGTGSTAKNIQYF.

This chain links TRBV11-2 with TRBJ1-5; no clear D gene. With 4 bases removed from V and 1 base from J, the gap between germline ends came to 5 bases. Germline CDR1 SGHAT, CDR2 FQNNGV. CDR3 size: 13 residues. This chain's CDR3 is CASSSFSNQPQHF. Here the CDR3 DNA reads TGTGCCAGCAGCTCTTTCAGCAATCAGCCCCAGCATTTT.

The CDR3 sequence is CASSYGASGRAQYF. CDR3 DNA sequence: TGTGCCAGCAGTTACGGCGCTAGCGGGAGGGCGCAGTATTTT. This chain links TRBV6-6 with TRBJ2-3, with 12 positions matching TRBD2. The germline V gene encodes CDR1 MNHNY and CDR2 SVGAGI (reference sequence). This CDR3 has 14 amino acids. V trimming: 2 bases; J trimming: 10 bases; junction bases outside the gene matches: 4.

The chain couples TRBV5-1 to TRBJ2-5; 7 bases line up with TRBD2. The CDR3 contains 17 residues. CDR1 is SGHRS, CDR2 YFSETQ, per germline. V gave up 0 bases and J gave up 0 bases; unmatched junction bases: 8. CDR3 residues: CASSLGGGLPYQETQYF. The CDR3 DNA follows: TGCGCCAGCAGCTTGGGGGGGGGACTTCCGTACCAAGAGACCCAGTACTTC.

V and J are TRBV6-5 and TRBJ1-5; D possibly corresponds to TRBD1 (6 bases). The CDR3 consists of 15 residues. Germline V gene sequence: CDR1 MNHEY, CDR2 SVGAGI. V lost 2 bases and J 3 bases, leaving 11 bases between the germline ends. The CDR3 region has the DNA TGTGCCAGCAGTTACACCCAGGGGCCCAATCAGCCCCAGCATTTT. Protein: CASSYTQGPNQPQHF.

V and J are TRBV10-3 and TRBJ1-5; no firm D call. The CDR3 runs to 13 residues. Germline values: CDR1 ENHRY, CDR2 SYGVKD. Trimming cost V 6 bases and J 5 bases, with 11 bases left between them. DNA for the CDR3: TGTGCCATCAGCCCCTCGGGTTATCAGCCCCAGCATTTT. Its translation: CAISPSGYQPQHF.

The V gene is TRBV7-9, the J gene TRBJ1-5; D not certain. V lost 2 bases to trimming and J lost 7 bases, with 6 bases between them. The CDR3 runs 12 residues. Germline V gene lookup returns CDR1 SEHNR and CDR2 FQNEAQ (reference sequence). The CDR3 DNA is TGTGCCAGCAGCTTATCTACGCAGCCCCAGCATTTT. It is translated as CASSLSTQPQHF. The full variable domain, rest sourced from reference TRBV7-9 and TRBJ1-5, is DTGVSQNPRHKITKRGQNVTFRCDPISEHNRLYWYRQTLGQGPEFLTYFQNEAQLEKSRLLSDRFSAERPKGSFSTLEIQRTEQGDSAMYLCASSLSTQPQHFGDGTRLSIL.

This clone was seen only once. This sequence joins TRBV14 and TRBJ2-3; no clear D. V was clipped by 0 bases and J by 0 bases, with 19 bases between them. This CDR3 comprises 19 residues. Germline CDR1 reads SGHDN; CDR2 reads FVKESK. The CDR3, as DNA: TGTGCCAGCAGCCAAGATCGGTTCCGGAGAGAACCTAGCACAGATACGCAGTATTTT. Translated: CASSQDRFRREPSTDTQYF. The complete variable domain, with remaining parts taken from reference TRBV14 and TRBJ2-3, reads EAGVTQFPSHSVIEKGQTVTLRCDPISGHDNLYWYRRVMGKEIKFLLHFVKESKQDESGMPNNRFLAERTGGTYSTLKVQPAELEDSGVYFCASSQDRFRREPSTDTQYFGPGTRLTVL.

The chain couples TRBV9 to TRBJ2-1, with 9 nucleotides matching TRBD2. This CDR3 has 15 amino acids. The germline V gene encodes CDR1 SGDLS and CDR2 YYNGEE. V lost 4 bases, J lost 1 base, and 3 bases stayed unmatched. The CDR3 nucleotides read TGTGCCAGCAGCAGTAGCGGGAGTTCCTACAATGAGCAGTTCTTC. It is translated as CASSSSGSSYNEQFF.

The chain uses TRBV10-2 and TRBJ2-2; TRBD2 matches at 11 bases. The CDR3 runs to 15 residues. Germline CDR1 reads WSHSY; CDR2 reads SAAADI. V shed 4 bases and J 6 bases; nucleotides not matched to a gene: 4. The CDR3 DNA follows: TGCGCCAGCAGTGCACTAGCGGGAGCACCCGGGGAGCTGTTTTTT. Protein sequence: CASSALAGAPGELFF.

The genes are TRBV27 and TRBJ1-2; the D is unclear. The V gene's germline CDR1 is MNHEY and CDR2 SMNVEV (reference sequence). Trimming removed 1 base from V and 7 bases from J, with 10 bases in between. The CDR3 sequence is 13 residues long. The CDR3 is CASSLYSSGGYTF. DNA for the CDR3: TGTGCCAGCAGTTTATACAGTTCAGGTGGCTACACCTTC.

This sequence joins TRBV10-1 and TRBJ2-2; possible D gene TRBD1, 5 bases. The germline V gene has CDR1 WNHNN and CDR2 SYGVQD (reference sequence). V was pared by 4 bases and J by 9 bases, with 12 bases between. The CDR3 spans 13 residues. The CDR3: CASSVQTARELFF. The CDR3 DNA reads as TGCGCCAGCAGTGTTCAGACAGCCCGGGAGCTGTTTTTT.

The chain is built from TRBV7-2 and TRBJ1-4, with D possibly being TRBD1 (6 bases). CDR3 length: 15 residues. With 5 bases removed from V and 6 bases from J, the gap between germline ends came to 16 bases. In germline, CDR1 is SGHTA, CDR2 FQGNSA. The CDR3 here is CASSLRGGRYEKLFF. CDR3 nucleotide sequence: TGTGCCAGCAGCCTCCGAGGGGGACGCTATGAAAAACTGTTTTTT. The complete variable domain, with remaining parts taken from reference TRBV7-2 and TRBJ1-4, reads GAGVSQSPSNKVTEKGKDVELRCDPISGHTALYWYRQSLGQGLEFLIYFQGNSAPDKSGLPSDRFSAERTGGSVSTLTIQRTQQEDSAVYLCASSLRGGRYEKLFFGSGTQLSVL.

The count of this clone is one. The chain uses TRBV29-1 and TRBJ1-1; D may be TRBD1 (6 bases). The ends were cut back, 3 bases at V and 3 bases at J, with 8 bases in the middle. The CDR3 length is 12 residues. Germline V gene sequence: CDR1 SQVTM, CDR2 ANQGSEA. CDR3 in amino acids: CSVEDSYTEAFF. The CDR3 bases are TGCAGCGTTGAGGACAGTTACACTGAAGCTTTCTTT.

There are a few counts of this clone. The chain carries TRBV27 and TRBJ2-3, with 8 bases lining up with TRBD1. CDR1 is MNHEY, CDR2 SMNVEV, per germline (reference sequence). The CDR3 sequence is 17 residues long. The trim removed 5 bases at V and 3 bases at J, leaving 13 bases unmatched. The CDR3 DNA reads as TGTGCCAGCAGTCCCCGACGGACAGGGCTAGGGACAGATACGCAGTATTTT. Translation: CASSPRRTGLGTDTQYF.

This clone was picked up a small number of times. The chain uses TRBV7-2 and TRBJ2-5, with 9 bases fitting TRBD1. V gave up 5 bases and J gave up 7 bases; unmatched junction bases: 11. Germline lookup yields CDR1 SGHTA and CDR2 FQGNSA. The CDR3 totals 15 residues. CDR3 amino acids: CASSPRTGEFGTQYF. CDR3 bases: TGTGCCAGCAGCCCCCGGACAGGGGAGTTCGGGACCCAGTACTTC.